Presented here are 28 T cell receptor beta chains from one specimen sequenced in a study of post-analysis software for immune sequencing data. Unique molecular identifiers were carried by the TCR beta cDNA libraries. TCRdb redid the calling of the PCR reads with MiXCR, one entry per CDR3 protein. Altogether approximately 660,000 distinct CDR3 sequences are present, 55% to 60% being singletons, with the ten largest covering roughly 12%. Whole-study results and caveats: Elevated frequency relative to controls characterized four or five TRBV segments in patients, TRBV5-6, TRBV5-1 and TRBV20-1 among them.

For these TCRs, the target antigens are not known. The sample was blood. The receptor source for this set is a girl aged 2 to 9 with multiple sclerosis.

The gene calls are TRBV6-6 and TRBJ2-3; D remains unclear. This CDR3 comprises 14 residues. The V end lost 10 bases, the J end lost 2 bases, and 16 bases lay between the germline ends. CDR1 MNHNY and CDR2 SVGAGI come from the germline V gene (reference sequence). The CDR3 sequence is CATAERATTDTQYF. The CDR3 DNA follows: TGTGCCACGGCCGAGCGAGCGACCACAGATACGCAGTATTTT.

The CDR3 region is CASSIGTGPNQPQHF. The DNA for the CDR3 is TGTGCCAGCAGCATCGGGACAGGCCCCAATCAGCCCCAGCATTTT. The chain is built from TRBV7-9 and TRBJ1-5; 8 nucleotides agree with TRBD1. Germline V gives CDR1 SEHNR, CDR2 FQNEAQ (reference sequence). V trimming: 5 bases; J trimming: 3 bases; junction bases outside the gene matches: 6. CDR3 length: 15 amino acids. The full variable domain, with the rest looked up from reference TRBV7-9 and TRBJ1-5, is DTGVSQNPRHKITKRGQNVTFRCDPISEHNRLYWYRQTLGQGPEFLTYFQNEAQLEKSRLLSDRFSAERPKGSFSTLEIQRTEQGDSAMYLCASSIGTGPNQPQHFGDGTRLSIL.

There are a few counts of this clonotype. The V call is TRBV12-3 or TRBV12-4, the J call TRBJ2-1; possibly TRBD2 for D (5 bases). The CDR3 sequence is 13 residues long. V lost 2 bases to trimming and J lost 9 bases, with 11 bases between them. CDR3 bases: TGTGCCAGCAGTTTAAGCGGAATAGGTGAGCAGTTCTTC. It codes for CASSLSGIGEQFF.

In DNA, the CDR3 is TGTGCCAGCAGTTACTCGAGGGCAGGGGCGGAGACCCAGTACTTC. This gives the protein CASSYSRAGAETQYF. The chain combines TRBV6-5 with TRBJ2-5, with D perhaps TRBD1 (6 bases). The germline V gene encodes CDR1 MNHEY and CDR2 SVGAGI. The CDR3 has 15 residues. V lost 0 bases and J 5 bases, leaving 13 bases between the germline ends.

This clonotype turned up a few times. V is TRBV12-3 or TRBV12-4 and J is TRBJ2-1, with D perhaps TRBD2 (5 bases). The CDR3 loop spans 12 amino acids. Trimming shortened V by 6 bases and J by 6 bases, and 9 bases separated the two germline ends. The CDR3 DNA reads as TGTGCCAGCAGCCGGACTCGCAATGAGCAGTTCTTC. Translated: CASSRTRNEQFF.

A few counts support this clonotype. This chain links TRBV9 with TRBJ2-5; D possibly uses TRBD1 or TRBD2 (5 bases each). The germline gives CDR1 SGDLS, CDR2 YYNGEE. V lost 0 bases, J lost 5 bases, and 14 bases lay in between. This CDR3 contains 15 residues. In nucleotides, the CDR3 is TGTGCCAGCAGCGTAGATGAGGGGCCATTGGAGACCCAGTACTTC. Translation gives CASSVDEGPLETQYF. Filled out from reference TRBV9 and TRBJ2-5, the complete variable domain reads DSGVTQTPKHLITATGQRVTLRCSPRSGDLSVYWYQQSLDQGLQFLIQYYNGEERAKGNILERFSAQQFPDLHSELNLSSLELGDSALYFCASSVDEGPLETQYFGPGTRLLVL.

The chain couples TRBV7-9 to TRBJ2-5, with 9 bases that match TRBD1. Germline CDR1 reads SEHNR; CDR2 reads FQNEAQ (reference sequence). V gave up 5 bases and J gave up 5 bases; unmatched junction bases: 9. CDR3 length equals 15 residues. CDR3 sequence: CASSPKGQGSETQYF. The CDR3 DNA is TGTGCCAGCAGCCCGAAGGGACAGGGTTCGGAGACCCAGTACTTC.

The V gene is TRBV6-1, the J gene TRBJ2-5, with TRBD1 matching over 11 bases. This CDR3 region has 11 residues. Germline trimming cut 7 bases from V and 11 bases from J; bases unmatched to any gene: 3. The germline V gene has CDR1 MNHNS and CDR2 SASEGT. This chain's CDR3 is CASKGTGGQYF. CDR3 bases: TGTGCCAGCAAGGGGACAGGGGGACAGTACTTC.

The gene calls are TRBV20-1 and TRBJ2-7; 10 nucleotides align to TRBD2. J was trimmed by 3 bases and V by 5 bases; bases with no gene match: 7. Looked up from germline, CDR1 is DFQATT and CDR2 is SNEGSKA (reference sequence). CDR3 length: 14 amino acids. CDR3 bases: TGCAGTGCTTCCGGGACTAGCGATATCTACGAGCAGTACTTC. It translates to CSASGTSDIYEQYF.

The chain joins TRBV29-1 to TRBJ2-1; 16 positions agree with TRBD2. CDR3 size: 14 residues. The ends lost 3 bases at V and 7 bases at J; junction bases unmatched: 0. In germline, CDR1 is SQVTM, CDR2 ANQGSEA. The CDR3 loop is CSVEGLAGGNEQFF. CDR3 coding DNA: TGCAGCGTTGAGGGACTAGCGGGGGGGAATGAGCAGTTCTTC.

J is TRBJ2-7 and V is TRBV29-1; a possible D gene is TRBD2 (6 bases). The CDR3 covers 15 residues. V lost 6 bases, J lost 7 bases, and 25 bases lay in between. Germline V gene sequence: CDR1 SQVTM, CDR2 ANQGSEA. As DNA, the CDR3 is TGCAGCGTGATCCCGATCGGGAGTAAGGGCAATGAGCAGTACTTC. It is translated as CSVIPIGSKGNEQYF.

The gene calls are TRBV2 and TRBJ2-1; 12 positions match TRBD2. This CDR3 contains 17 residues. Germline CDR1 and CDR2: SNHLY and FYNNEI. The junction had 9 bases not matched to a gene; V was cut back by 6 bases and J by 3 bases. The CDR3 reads CASRASSTSGSYNEQFF. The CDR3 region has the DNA TGTGCCAGCAGAGCCTCCTCGACTAGCGGGAGCTACAATGAGCAGTTCTTC.

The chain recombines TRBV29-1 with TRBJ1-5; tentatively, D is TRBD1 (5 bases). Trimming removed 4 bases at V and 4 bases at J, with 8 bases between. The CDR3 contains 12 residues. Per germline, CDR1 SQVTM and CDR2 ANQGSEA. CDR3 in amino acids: CSVAGANQPQHF. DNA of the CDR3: TGCAGCGTTGCCGGGGCTAATCAGCCCCAGCATTTT.

The CDR3: CASTYWGPPQHLSGANVLTF. The CDR3, as DNA: TGTGCCAGCACCTACTGGGGACCTCCACAACACCTCTCTGGGGCCAACGTCCTGACTTTC. The rearrangement joins TRBV6-2 or TRBV6-3 to TRBJ2-6; D may correspond to TRBD1 or TRBD2 (5 bases each). Germline CDR1 and CDR2: MNHEY and SVGEGT. V dropped 7 bases and J dropped 0 bases, with 25 bases sitting between them. This CDR3 comprises 20 residues.

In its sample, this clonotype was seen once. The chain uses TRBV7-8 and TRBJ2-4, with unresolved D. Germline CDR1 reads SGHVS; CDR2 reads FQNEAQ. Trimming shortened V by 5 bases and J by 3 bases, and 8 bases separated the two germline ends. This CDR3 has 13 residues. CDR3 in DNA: TGTGCCAGCAGCCGAGTGGGCAAAAACATTCAGTACTTC. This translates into CASSRVGKNIQYF.

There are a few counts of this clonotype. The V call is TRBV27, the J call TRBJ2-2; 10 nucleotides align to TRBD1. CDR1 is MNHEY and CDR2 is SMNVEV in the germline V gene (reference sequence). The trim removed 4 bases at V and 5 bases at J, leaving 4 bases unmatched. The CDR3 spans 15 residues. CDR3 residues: CASSWGTGATGELFF. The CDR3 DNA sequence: TGTGCCAGCAGTTGGGGGACAGGGGCGACCGGGGAGCTGTTTTTT.

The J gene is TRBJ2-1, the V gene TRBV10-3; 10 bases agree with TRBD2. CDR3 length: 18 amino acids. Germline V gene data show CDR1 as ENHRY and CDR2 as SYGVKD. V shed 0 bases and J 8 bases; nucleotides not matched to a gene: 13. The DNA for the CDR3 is TGTGCCATCAGTGAGTCAGCGGGAGGGCCTTACCCCTTGGATGAGCAGTTCTTC. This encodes CAISESAGGPYPLDEQFF.

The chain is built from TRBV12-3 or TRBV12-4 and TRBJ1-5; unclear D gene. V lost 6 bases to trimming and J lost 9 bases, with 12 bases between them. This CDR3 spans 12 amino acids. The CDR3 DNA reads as TGTGCCAGCAGCCCCCGGATCGTGCCCCAGCATTTT. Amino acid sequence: CASSPRIVPQHF.

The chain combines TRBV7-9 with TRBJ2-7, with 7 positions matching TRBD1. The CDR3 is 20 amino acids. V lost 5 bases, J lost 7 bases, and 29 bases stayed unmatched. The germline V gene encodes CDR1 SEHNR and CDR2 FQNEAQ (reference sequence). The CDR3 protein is CASSPLVAPYNRGTVEEQYF. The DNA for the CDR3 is TGTGCCAGCAGCCCCCTCGTCGCCCCGTATAATAGGGGGACAGTTGAGGAGCAGTACTTC.

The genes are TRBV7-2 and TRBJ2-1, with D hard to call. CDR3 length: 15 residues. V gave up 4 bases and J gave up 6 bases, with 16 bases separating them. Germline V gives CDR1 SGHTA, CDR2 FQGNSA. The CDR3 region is CASSSGWSEVNEQFF. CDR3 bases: TGTGCCAGCAGCTCCGGTTGGTCCGAGGTCAATGAGCAGTTCTTC.

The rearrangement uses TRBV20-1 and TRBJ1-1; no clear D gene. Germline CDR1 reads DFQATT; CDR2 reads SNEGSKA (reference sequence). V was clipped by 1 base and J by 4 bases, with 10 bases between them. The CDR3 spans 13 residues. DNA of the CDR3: TGCAGTGCTAGAGGATTGGGTGGCACTGAAGCTTTCTTT. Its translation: CSARGLGGTEAFF.

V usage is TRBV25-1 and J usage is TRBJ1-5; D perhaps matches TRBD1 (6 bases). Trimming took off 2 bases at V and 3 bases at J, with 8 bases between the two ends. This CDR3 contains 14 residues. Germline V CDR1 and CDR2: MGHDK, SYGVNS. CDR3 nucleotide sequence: TGTGCCAGCAGTGAACCAGGGGACAATCAGCCCCAGCATTTT. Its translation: CASSEPGDNQPQHF.

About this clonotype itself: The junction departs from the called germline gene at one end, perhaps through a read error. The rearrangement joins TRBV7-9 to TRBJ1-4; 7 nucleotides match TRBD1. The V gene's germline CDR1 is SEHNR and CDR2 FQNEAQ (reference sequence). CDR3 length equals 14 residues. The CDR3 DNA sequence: TGTGCCAGCAGCCAGGGACAGTCTAATGAAAAACGGTTTTTT. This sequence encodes CASSQGQSNEKRFF. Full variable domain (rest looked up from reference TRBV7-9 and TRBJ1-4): DTGVSQNPRHKITKRGQNVTFRCDPISEHNRLYWYRQTLGQGPEFLTYFQNEAQLEKSRLLSDRFSAERPKGSFSTLEIQRTEQGDSAMYLCASSQGQSNEKRFFGSGTQLSVL.

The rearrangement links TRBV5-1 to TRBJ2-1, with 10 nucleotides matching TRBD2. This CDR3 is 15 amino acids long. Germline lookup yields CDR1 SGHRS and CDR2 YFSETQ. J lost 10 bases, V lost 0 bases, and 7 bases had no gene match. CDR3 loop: CASSLVAGGLGEQFF. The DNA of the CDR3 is TGCGCCAGCAGCTTGGTAGCGGGGGGCCTAGGGGAGCAGTTCTTC.

The CDR3 bases are TGCGCCAGCAGCTTGAGTCAGGGTGGTTCACCCCTCCACTTT. Translation gives CASSLSQGGSPLHF. V gene TRBV5-1 combines with J gene TRBJ1-6, with D perhaps TRBD1 (5 bases). The CDR3 is 14 residues long. Trimming removed 1 base at V and 9 bases at J, with 11 bases between. Germline assignment: CDR1 SGHRS and CDR2 YFSETQ.

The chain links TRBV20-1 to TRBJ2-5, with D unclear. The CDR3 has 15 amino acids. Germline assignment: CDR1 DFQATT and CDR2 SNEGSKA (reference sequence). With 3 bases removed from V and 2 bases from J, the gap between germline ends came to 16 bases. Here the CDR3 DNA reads TGCAGTGCTAGCTTACGGGTGGGGTTACAAGAGACCCAGTACTTC. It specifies CSASLRVGLQETQYF.

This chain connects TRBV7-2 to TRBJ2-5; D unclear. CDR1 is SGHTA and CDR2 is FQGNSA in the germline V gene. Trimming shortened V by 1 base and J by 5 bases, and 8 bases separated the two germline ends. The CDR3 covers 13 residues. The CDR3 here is CASSLESSETQYF. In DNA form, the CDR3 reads TGTGCCAGCAGCTTAGAGAGCTCCGAGACCCAGTACTTC.

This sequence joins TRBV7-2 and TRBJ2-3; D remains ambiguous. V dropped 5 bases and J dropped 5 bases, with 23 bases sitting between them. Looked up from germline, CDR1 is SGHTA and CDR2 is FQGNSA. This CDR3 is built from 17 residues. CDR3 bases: TGTGCCAGCAGCACTCCTGACTCCCAGATGGTCGTAGATACGCAGTATTTT. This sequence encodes CASSTPDSQMVVDTQYF.